One and the same sample provided the 22 T cell receptor beta chains below, sequenced in a study of blood T cell repertoires in COVID-19. The method was immunoSEQ multiplex PCR; TCRdb's version includes in-frame clones alone and lacks a portion of them. The sample contains 200,000 to 300,000 clones, approximately 85% of which appear only once. Sequenced sample: PBMCs or T cells enriched from blood (not recorded which). The receptors were gathered from a woman aged 50 to 65 with acute COVID-19.

The genes are TRBV10-3 and TRBJ2-1; 7 bases map to TRBD2. The trim removed 7 bases at V and 5 bases at J, leaving 5 bases unmatched. The germline V gene has CDR1 ENHRY and CDR2 SYGVKD. The CDR3 runs to 13 residues. The chain's CDR3 is CAIKWEGNNEQFF. The CDR3 DNA reads TGTGCCATCAAGTGGGAGGGTAACAATGAGCAGTTCTTC.

The V call is TRBV21-1, the J call TRBJ1-2. TRBV21-1 is marked as a pseudogene. CDR3 length equals 17 residues. In DNA, the CDR3 is TGTGCCAGCAGCAAAAGCGGCCCCGGGGGGCGCAAGGTAGGCTACACCTTC. Protein sequence: CASSKSGPGGRKVGYTF.

This clone showed up just a few times. The chain combines TRBV19 with TRBJ1-1; possible D gene TRBD1, 5 bases. Looked up from germline, CDR1 is LNHDA and CDR2 is SQIVND (reference sequence). Trimming stripped 5 bases from V and 0 bases from J, with 13 bases between. CDR3 size: 15 residues. The CDR3 DNA is TGTGCCAGTAGTTTAAAGGGGCGGATGAACACTGAAGCTTTCTTT. Translating gives CASSLKGRMNTEAFF.

This clone is a singleton in its sample. This sequence joins TRBV2 and TRBJ2-4; tentative D call: TRBD2 (6 bases). The germline V gene encodes CDR1 SNHLY and CDR2 FYNNEI. V shed 8 bases and J shed 0 bases, with 8 bases lying between them. The length of the CDR3 is 13 residues. For the CDR3, the DNA is TGTGCCAGCGAGGGACTAGCCAAAAACATTCAGTACTTC. Translating gives CASEGLAKNIQYF.

J is TRBJ2-3 and V is TRBV11-2, with 8 bases lining up with TRBD2. Per germline, CDR1 SGHAT and CDR2 FQNNGV. The CDR3 is made up of 17 amino acids. With 5 bases clipped from V and 1 base from J, the junction kept 11 bases outside the gene matches. The CDR3, as DNA: TGTGCCAGCAGCGTTTCCGGGACTAGACTTGGCACAGATACGCAGTATTTT. Translated, it gives CASSVSGTRLGTDTQYF.

V and J are TRBV5-4 and TRBJ2-2, with a tentative D call TRBD1 (6 bases). Deletions cut 4 bases from V and 5 bases from J, with 24 bases between. There are 18 residues in the CDR3. Germline V lookup: CDR1 SGHNT, CDR2 YYREEE (reference sequence). The DNA for the CDR3 is TGTGCCAGCAGCCCTCCCGGGCAGGGGAGAGAAGGGACCGGGGAGCTGTTTTTT. Its protein product is CASSPPGQGREGTGELFF.

The J gene is TRBJ1-5, the V gene TRBV18, with 7 bases that match TRBD1. The CDR3 runs 17 residues. The germline V gene encodes CDR1 KGHSH and CDR2 LQKENI. V lost 3 bases, J lost 0 bases, and 8 bases stayed unmatched. CDR3 loop: CASSPPGRGYSNQPQHF. The DNA of the CDR3 is TGTGCCAGCTCACCGCCCGGCAGGGGGTATAGCAATCAGCCCCAGCATTTT.

This clone has a handful of counts. The gene calls are TRBV30 and TRBJ1-1, with D unresolved. Germline values: CDR1 GTSNPN, CDR2 SVGIG (reference sequence). The V gene lost 7 bases and the J gene lost 1 base, with 16 bases spanning the gap. This CDR3 region has 14 residues. The CDR3 region has the DNA TGTGCCTCTTCTACGGGATTCAAGAACACTGAAGCTTTCTTT. Translated: CASSTGFKNTEAFF.

The CDR3 protein is CASSFLGTGSHEQYF. The CDR3 DNA reads TGTGCCAGCAGCTTTTTGGGAACAGGGTCCCACGAGCAGTACTTC. This chain uses TRBV5-6 with TRBJ2-7; tentative D call: TRBD1 (6 bases). The CDR3 is 15 residues long. V was cut by 2 bases and J by 5 bases, with 17 bases left in between. Per germline, CDR1 SGHDT and CDR2 YYEEEE.

As regards this clone: The identical CDR3 is also encoded by other nucleotide sequences in the sample. The chain employs TRBV11-3 and TRBJ2-1; maybe TRBD2 (5 bases). Germline lookup yields CDR1 SGHNT and CDR2 YENEEA. The V gene lost 1 base and the J gene lost 6 bases, with 7 bases spanning the gap. The CDR3 is 13 residues long. The CDR3 sequence is CASSLGGINEQFF. CDR3 DNA sequence: TGTGCCAGCAGCTTAGGAGGGATCAATGAGCAGTTCTTC.

V usage is TRBV9 and J usage is TRBJ1-2, with a possible D match to TRBD1 (5 bases). The CDR3 loop spans 15 amino acids. Trimming removed 4 bases at V and 1 base at J, with 14 bases between. CDR1 and CDR2 (germline): SGDLS, YYNGEE. The DNA for the CDR3 is TGTGCCAGCAGCCCACGGGACTCCCATAACTATGGCTACACCTTC. Residues: CASSPRDSHNYGYTF.

The chain joins TRBV18 to TRBJ1-1; D not certain. This CDR3 is built from 14 residues. The V gene's germline CDR1 is KGHSH and CDR2 LQKENI. Trimming took off 3 bases at V and 1 base at J, with 9 bases between the two ends. The CDR3 loop is CASSPNPSNTEAFF. Written as DNA, the CDR3 is TGTGCCAGCTCACCCAATCCATCGAACACTGAAGCTTTCTTT.

CDR3 in DNA: TGTGCCAGCATTGGGACAGCAATGAACACTGAAGCTTTCTTT. It is translated as CASIGTAMNTEAFF. The genes are TRBV7-9 and TRBJ1-1, with TRBD1 identical over 7 bases. Per germline, CDR1 SEHNR and CDR2 FQNEAQ (reference sequence). V gave up 7 bases and J gave up 0 bases; unmatched junction bases: 5. The CDR3 sequence is 14 residues long.

The V and J genes are TRBV28 and TRBJ1-2; the D gene is possibly TRBD1 (5 bases). The V and J ends lost 1 base and 7 bases respectively, with 16 bases between them. Germline assignment: CDR1 MDHEN and CDR2 SYDVKM. The length of the CDR3 is 15 residues. CDR3: CASSLSRGGAAGYTF. The CDR3 DNA sequence: TGTGCCAGCAGTTTATCTAGGGGCGGCGCAGCTGGCTACACCTTC.

The chain uses TRBV7-9 and TRBJ1-1; D is uncertain. The V end lost 1 base, the J end lost 0 bases, and 6 bases lay between the germline ends. Germline loops: CDR1 SEHNR, CDR2 FQNEAQ (reference sequence). The length of the CDR3 is 14 residues. The CDR3 protein is CASSLDLVNTEAFF. For the CDR3, the DNA is TGTGCCAGCAGCTTAGACTTGGTGAACACTGAAGCTTTCTTT.

The chain combines TRBV7-2 with TRBJ1-1; tentatively, D is TRBD1 (5 bases). The V end lost 3 bases, the J end lost 1 base, and 9 bases lay between the germline ends. The CDR3 loop spans 14 amino acids. Germline loops: CDR1 SGHTA, CDR2 FQGNSA. The CDR3 loop reads CASSFYQGNTEAFF. CDR3 bases: TGTGCCAGCAGCTTCTATCAGGGGAACACTGAAGCTTTCTTT.

This clone has just one count. The chain joins TRBV6-2 or TRBV6-3 to TRBJ1-4; 7 bases are a match to TRBD1. The length of the CDR3 is 14 residues. After removal of 4 bases from V and 5 bases from J, the junction contained 4 bases not matched to a gene. Germline V CDR1 and CDR2: MNHEY, SVGEGT. CDR3 nucleotide sequence: TGTGCCAGCAGTTTGGGACAGATGAATGAAAAACTGTTTTTT. It yields the protein CASSLGQMNEKLFF.

V and J are TRBV5-4 and TRBJ2-2; D is possibly TRBD2 (5 bases). V was cut by 3 bases and J by 3 bases, with 12 bases left in between. Germline V lookup: CDR1 SGHNT, CDR2 YYREEE (reference sequence). The CDR3 spans 15 residues. CDR3 loop: CASSSDRGDTGELFF. The CDR3 coding sequence is TGTGCCAGCAGCTCCGATCGGGGAGACACCGGGGAGCTGTTTTTT.

The chain joins TRBV27 to TRBJ1-1; tentative D call: TRBD1 (5 bases). The germline V and J ends were trimmed by 6 bases and 4 bases, with 24 bases remaining between them. CDR3 length: 17 amino acids. Germline V gene sequence: CDR1 MNHEY, CDR2 SMNVEV (reference sequence). CDR3 amino acids: CASSFELGGGRGTEAFF. For the CDR3, the DNA is TGTGCCAGCAGCTTTGAACTGGGCGGGGGTAGGGGCACTGAAGCTTTCTTT.

The chain carries TRBV2 and TRBJ1-2, with 9 bases matching TRBD1. The germline gives CDR1 SNHLY, CDR2 FYNNEI. The CDR3 has 13 amino acids. V dropped 6 bases and J dropped 7; count of bases not matched to a gene: 6. Here the CDR3 DNA reads TGTGCCAGCAGGGCTACAGGGGGCAGTGGCTACACCTTC. It is translated as CASRATGGSGYTF.

This clone showed up just once. In DNA form, the CDR3 reads TGTGCCAGCAGCTCTGGGATTAGGACAGCAGAAAAACTGTTTTTT. Translation gives CASSSGIRTAEKLFF. The chain combines TRBV5-8 with TRBJ1-4; D perhaps matches TRBD1 (6 bases). Germline CDR1 SGHTS, CDR2 YDEGEE. Trimming took off 3 bases at V and 8 bases at J, with 17 bases between the two ends. The CDR3 is 15 amino acids.

This clone was counted a single time. In the same sample, other DNA sequences code for this CDR3. The rearrangement joins TRBV6-5 to TRBJ1-2; D may be TRBD1 (6 bases). CDR3 length: 13 amino acids. Trimming cost V 6 bases and J 2 bases, with 10 bases left between them. CDR1 is MNHEY, CDR2 SVGAGI, per germline. CDR3 sequence reads: CASSSQGNYGYTF. In DNA form, the CDR3 reads TGTGCCAGCAGCTCACAGGGCAACTATGGCTACACCTTC.